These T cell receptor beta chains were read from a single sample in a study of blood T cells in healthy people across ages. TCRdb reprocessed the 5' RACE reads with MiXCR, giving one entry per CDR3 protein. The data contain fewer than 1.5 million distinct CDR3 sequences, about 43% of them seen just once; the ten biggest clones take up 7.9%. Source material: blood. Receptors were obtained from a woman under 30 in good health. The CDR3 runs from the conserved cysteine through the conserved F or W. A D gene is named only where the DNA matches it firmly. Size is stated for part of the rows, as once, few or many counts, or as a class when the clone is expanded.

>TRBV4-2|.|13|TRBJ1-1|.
CASSQVIDTEAFF
TGTGCCAGCAGCCAAGTAATAGACACTGAAGCTTTCTTT
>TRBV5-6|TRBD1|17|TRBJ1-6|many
CASSLDRGFSYNSPLHF
TGTGCCAGCAGCTTGGACAGGGGGTTCTCCTATAATTCACCCCTCCACTTT
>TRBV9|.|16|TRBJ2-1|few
CASSVVMASSYNEQFF
TGTGCCAGCAGCGTAGTTATGGCGAGCTCCTACAATGAGCAGTTCTTC
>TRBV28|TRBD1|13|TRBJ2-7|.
CASIPGQGYEQYF
TGTGCCAGCATCCCGGGACAGGGGTACGAGCAGTACTTC
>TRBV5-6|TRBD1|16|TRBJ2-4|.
CASSSPTGDAKNIQYF
TGTGCCAGCAGCTCCCCTACAGGGGATGCCAAAAACATTCAGTACTTC
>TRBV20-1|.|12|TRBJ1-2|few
CSANPLGNGYTF
TGCAGTGCCAACCCGCTTGGGAATGGCTACACCTTC
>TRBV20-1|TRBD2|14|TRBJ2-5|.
CSARSSGSKETQYF
TGCAGTGCTAGAAGTAGCGGGAGTAAAGAGACCCAGTACTTC
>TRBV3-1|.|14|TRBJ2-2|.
CASSLPYGTGELFF
TGTGCCAGCAGCCTCCCTTATGGGACCGGGGAGCTGTTTTTT
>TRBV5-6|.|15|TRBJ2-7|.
CASSWGAVNSYEQYF
TGTGCCAGCAGCTGGGGGGCGGTTAACTCCTACGAGCAGTACTTC
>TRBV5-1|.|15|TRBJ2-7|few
CASSLGLGAVYEQYF
TGCGCCAGCAGCTTGGGGCTGGGGGCGGTCTACGAGCAGTACTTC
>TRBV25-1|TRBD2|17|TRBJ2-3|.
CASSNLLAGGPTDTQYF
TGTGCCAGCAGTAACCTACTAGCGGGAGGGCCCACAGATACGCAGTATTTT
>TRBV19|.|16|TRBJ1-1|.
CASSIAGKLMNTEAFF
TGTGCCAGTAGTATCGCAGGCAAACTTATGAACACTGAAGCTTTCTTT
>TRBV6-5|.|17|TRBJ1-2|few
CASSYGSGQTWAYGYTF
TGTGCCAGCAGTTACGGATCCGGCCAAACGTGGGCCTATGGCTACACCTTC
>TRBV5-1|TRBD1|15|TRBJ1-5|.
CASSLGGQGYQPQHF
TGCGCCAGCAGCTTGGGGGGACAGGGCTATCAGCCCCAGCATTTT
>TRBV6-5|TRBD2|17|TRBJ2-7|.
CASSYHWTSGRHDEQYF
TGTGCCAGCAGTTACCACTGGACTAGCGGGAGACATGACGAGCAGTACTTC
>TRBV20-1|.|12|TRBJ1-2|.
CSARGRGYGYTF
TGCAGTGCTAGAGGGAGGGGCTATGGCTACACCTTC
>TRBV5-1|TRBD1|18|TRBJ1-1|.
CASSQYYSTGVKKTEAFF
TGCGCCAGCAGCCAATACTACTCGACAGGGGTTAAAAAAACTGAAGCTTTCTTT
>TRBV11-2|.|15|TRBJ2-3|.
CASIPRAGTTDTQYF
TGTGCCAGCATCCCACGGGCGGGAACGACAGATACGCAGTATTTT
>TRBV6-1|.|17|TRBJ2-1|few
CASRRSSAGSSYNEQFF
TGTGCCAGCAGACGTTCTAGCGCGGGAAGCTCCTACAATGAGCAGTTCTTC
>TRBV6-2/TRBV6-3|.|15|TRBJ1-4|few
CASSYKAGPNEKLFF
TGTGCCAGCAGTTACAAGGCAGGGCCCAATGAAAAACTGTTTTTT
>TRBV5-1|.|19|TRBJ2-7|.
CASSLDRGLMNGPLYEQYF
TGCGCCAGCAGCTTGGACCGTGGCCTCATGAATGGTCCCCTCTACGAGCAGTACTTC
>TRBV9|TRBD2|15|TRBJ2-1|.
CASSAHGGAGNEQFF
TGTGCCAGCAGCGCCCACGGGGGGGCTGGGAATGAGCAGTTCTTC
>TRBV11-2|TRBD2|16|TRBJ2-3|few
CASSLRGSKSTDTQYF
TGTGCCAGCAGCTTGCGGGGGTCTAAATCCACAGATACGCAGTATTTT
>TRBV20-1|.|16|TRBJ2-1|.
CSASFAGGRSSYEQFF
TGCAGTGCTAGCTTTGCCGGCGGAAGGAGCTCCTACGAGCAGTTCTTC
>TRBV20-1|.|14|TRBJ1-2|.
CSAPRAGRDYGYTF
TGCAGTGCCCCCCGGGCAGGGAGAGACTATGGCTACACCTTC
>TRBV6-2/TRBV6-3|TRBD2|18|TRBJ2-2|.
CASSYRGLAGGQHRELFF
TGTGCCAGCAGTTACAGGGGACTAGCGGGGGGACAACACCGGGAGCTGTTTTTT
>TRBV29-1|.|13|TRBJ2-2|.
CSVRMSNTGELFF
TGCAGCGTCCGAATGTCGAACACCGGGGAGCTGTTTTTT
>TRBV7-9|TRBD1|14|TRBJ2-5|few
CASSGQGAQVTQYF
TGTGCCAGCAGCGGACAGGGGGCGCAAGTGACCCAGTACTTC
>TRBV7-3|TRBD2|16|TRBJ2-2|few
CASSPLAGVFTGELFF
TGTGCCAGCAGCCCACTAGCGGGGGTCTTCACCGGGGAGCTGTTTTTT
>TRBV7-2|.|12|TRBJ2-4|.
CASTLTTNIQYF
TGTGCCAGCACCCTGACAACGAACATTCAGTACTTC
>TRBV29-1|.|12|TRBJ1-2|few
CSVDATTYGYTF
TGCAGCGTTGATGCTACAACCTATGGCTACACCTTC
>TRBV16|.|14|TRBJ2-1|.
CASSQALNRAEQFF
TGTGCCAGCAGCCAAGCCCTCAACAGGGCTGAGCAGTTCTTC
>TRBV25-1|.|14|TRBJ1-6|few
CASSEYTGNSPLHF
TGTGCCAGCAGTGAATATACGGGTAATTCACCCCTCCACTTT
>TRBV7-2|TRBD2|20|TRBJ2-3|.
CASSLKRGSGSGDSTDTQYF
TGTGCCAGCAGCTTAAAAAGGGGTAGCGGGAGTGGTGATAGCACAGATACGCAGTATTTT
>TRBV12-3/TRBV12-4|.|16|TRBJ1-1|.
CASSRNYLTGNTEAFF
TGTGCCAGCAGTCGGAACTACCTAACAGGGAACACTGAAGCTTTCTTT
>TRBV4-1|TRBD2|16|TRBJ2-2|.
CASSNNPGGEGGELFF
TGCGCCAGCAGCAACAACCCGGGGGGAGAGGGCGGGGAGCTGTTTTTT
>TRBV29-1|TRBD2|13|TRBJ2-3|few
CSVDAGGRDTQYF
TGCAGCGTTGACGCGGGAGGGAGGGATACGCAGTATTTT
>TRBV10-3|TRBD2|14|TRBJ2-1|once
CAITSGKPGNEQFF
TGTGCCATAACTAGCGGGAAGCCTGGGAATGAGCAGTTCTTC
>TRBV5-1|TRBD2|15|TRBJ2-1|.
CASSLVAGTYNEQFF
TGTGCCAGCAGCTTAGTAGCGGGGACCTACAATGAGCAGTTCTTC
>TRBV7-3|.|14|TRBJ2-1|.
CASAQGAGYDEQFF
TGTGCCAGCGCCCAGGGCGCCGGTTATGATGAGCAGTTCTTC
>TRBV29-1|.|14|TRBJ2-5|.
CSVERGDFGETQYF
TGCAGCGTTGAACGGGGCGATTTCGGAGAGACCCAGTACTTC
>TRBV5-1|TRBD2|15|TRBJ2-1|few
CASSLELAGSGYLFF
TGCGCCAGCAGCTTGGAATTAGCGGGGAGCGGGTACCTGTTCTTC
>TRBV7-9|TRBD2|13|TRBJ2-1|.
CASSLVGEGEQFF
TGTGCCAGCAGCTTAGTTGGGGAGGGTGAGCAGTTCTTC
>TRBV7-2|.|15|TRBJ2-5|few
CASSRGLAMQETQYF
TGTGCCAGCTCCAGAGGACTCGCAATGCAAGAGACCCAGTACTTC
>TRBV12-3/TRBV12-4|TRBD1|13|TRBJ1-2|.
CASSLANRGGYTF
TGTGCCAGCAGTCTGGCAAACAGGGGTGGCTACACCTTC
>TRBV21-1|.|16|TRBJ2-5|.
CASSTSPGVSQETQYF
TGTGCCAGCAGCACCTCTCCCGGGGTATCACAAGAGACCCAGTACTTC
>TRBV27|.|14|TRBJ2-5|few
CASKFAGDQETQYF
TGTGCCAGCAAGTTTGCAGGGGACCAAGAGACCCAGTACTTC
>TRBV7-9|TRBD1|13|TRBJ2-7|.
CASQTGSTYEQYF
TGTGCCAGTCAGACAGGGAGCACCTACGAGCAGTACTTC
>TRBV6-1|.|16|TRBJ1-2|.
CASSERYGGLNYGYTF
TGTGCCAGCAGTGAGAGGTACGGCGGTTTAAACTATGGCTACACCTTC